This TCR beta chain was sequenced in a study of cytomegalovirus exposure and HLA in healthy donors. Profiling relied on immunoSEQ multiplex PCR, and the TCRdb table lists in-frame clones only, not all of them. Found here are fewer than 150,000 clones, around four fifths of them singletons; the top ten hold approximately 30%. V lost 6 bases and J lost 4; bases outside the gene matches: 9. The CDR3 is 15 amino acids. The germline gives CDR1 MNHNY, CDR2 SVGAGI (reference sequence). This receptor was identified in a man aged 25-45 years in good health and CMV-seropositive. The chain joins TRBV6-6 to TRBJ1-5, with TRBD1 matching 7 bases. The sequencing sample was made of PBMCs. The CDR3 nucleotides are TGTGCCAGCAGAGGATTGGGACAGCCAAATCAGCCCCAGCATTTT. Its translation: CASRGLGQPNQPQHF.